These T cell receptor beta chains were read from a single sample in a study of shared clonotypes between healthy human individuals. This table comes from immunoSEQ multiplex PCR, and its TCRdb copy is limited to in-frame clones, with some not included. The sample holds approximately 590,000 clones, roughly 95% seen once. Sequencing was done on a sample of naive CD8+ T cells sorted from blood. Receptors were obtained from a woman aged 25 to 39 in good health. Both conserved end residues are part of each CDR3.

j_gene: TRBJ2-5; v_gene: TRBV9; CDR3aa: CASSPRSGVGTQYF
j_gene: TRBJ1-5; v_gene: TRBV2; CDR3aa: CASTRMDTSNQPQHF
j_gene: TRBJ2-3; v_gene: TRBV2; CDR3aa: CASRDSLTDTQYF
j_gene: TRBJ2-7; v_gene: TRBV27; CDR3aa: CASSWLAGSYEQYF
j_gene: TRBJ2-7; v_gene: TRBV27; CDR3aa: CASRQALTYEQYF
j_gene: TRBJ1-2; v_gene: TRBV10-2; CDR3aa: CASSESGYYGYTF
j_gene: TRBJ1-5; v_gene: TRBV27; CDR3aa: CASSSHPGNSNQPQHF
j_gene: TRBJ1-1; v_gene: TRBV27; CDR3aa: CASSFQGRDTEAFF
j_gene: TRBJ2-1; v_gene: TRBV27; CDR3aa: CASSLFPGEQFF
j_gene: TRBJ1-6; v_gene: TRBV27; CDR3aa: CASSYGGRSPLHF
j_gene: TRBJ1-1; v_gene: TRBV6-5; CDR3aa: CASSYGTQEEAFF
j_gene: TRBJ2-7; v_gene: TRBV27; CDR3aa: CASSLGTYYYEQYF
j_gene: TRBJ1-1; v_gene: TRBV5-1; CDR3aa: CASSPGRNLNTEAFF
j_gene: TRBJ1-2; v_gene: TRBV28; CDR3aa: CASSSERDRVTRGYTF